This paragraph reports one T cell receptor beta chain. What it binds is not known. The data belong to a study of CXCR3-negative and CXCR3-positive naive CD8 T cells. Study in general: Per-library TRB read counts averaged about 1.5 +/- 0.3 million, adding up to about 130 million in total.

Triplicate sorts, approximately 300,000 cells apiece, were made for each CD8+ T cell subset. Study-wide points: TRB CDR3s were more hydrophobic in CXCR3-positive than in CXCR3-negative naive cells.

The germline V gene has CDR1 SGHRS and CDR2 YFSETQ. The length of the CDR3 is 17 residues. cDNA libraries for TRB were generated by 5' RACE incorporating UMI labels. Using the 5' RACE reads, TCRdb records one entry per CDR3 protein without DNA. In total, the table holds about 84,000 distinct CDR3 sequences. This receptor was taken from a human donor in good health. Some clones in this sample may be carry-over from other donors' samples. The gene calls are TRBV5-1 and TRBJ2-1; TCRdb returns TRBD2, unconfirmable since there is no DNA. The specimen sequenced was naive CXCR3+ CD8+ T cells from blood. The subset is: CD45RO-CCR7+CD27+CD95- naive CD8+ T cells expressing CXCR3 (TNR3+). CDR3 residues: CASSLGLGTTNHNEQFF.